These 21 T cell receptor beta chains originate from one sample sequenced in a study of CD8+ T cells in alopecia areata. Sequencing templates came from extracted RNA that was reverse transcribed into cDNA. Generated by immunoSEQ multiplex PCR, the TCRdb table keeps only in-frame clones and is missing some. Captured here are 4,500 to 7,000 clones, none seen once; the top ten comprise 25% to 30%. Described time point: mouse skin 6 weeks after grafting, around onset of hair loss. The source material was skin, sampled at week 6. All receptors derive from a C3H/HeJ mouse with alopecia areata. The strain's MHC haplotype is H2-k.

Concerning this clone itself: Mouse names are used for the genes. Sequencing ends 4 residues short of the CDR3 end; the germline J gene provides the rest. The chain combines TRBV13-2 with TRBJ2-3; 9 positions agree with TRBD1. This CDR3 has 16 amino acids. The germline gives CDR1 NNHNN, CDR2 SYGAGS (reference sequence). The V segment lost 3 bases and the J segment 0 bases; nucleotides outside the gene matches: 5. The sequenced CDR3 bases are TGTGCCAGCGGTGTCCCGACAGGGGGAAGTGCAGAA. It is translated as CASGVPTGGSAE. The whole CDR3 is CASGVPTGGSAETLYF.

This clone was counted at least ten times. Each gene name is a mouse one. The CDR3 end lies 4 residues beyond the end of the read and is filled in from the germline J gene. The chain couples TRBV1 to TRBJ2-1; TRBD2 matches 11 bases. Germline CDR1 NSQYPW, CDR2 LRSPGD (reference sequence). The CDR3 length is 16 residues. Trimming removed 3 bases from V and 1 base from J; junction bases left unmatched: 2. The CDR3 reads CTCSAWTGGNYAEQFF. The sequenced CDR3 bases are TGCACCTGCAGTGCCTGGACTGGGGGGAACTATGCT.

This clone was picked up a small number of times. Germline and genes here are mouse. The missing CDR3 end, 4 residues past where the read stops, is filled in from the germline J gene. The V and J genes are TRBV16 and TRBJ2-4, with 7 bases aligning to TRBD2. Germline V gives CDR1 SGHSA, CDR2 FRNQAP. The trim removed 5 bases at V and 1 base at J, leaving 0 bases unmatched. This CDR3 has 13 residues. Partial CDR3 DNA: TGTGCAAGCAGCGGGACTGGTCAAAAC. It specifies CASSGTGQN. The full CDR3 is CASSGTGQNTLYF.

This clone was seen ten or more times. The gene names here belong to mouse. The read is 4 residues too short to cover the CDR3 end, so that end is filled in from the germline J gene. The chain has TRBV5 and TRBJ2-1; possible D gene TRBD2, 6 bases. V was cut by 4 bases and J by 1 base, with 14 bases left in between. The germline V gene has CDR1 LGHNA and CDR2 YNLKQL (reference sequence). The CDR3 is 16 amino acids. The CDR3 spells CASSPDWSRNYAEQFF. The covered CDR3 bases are TGTGCCAGCAGCCCCGACTGGTCTCGGAACTATGCT.

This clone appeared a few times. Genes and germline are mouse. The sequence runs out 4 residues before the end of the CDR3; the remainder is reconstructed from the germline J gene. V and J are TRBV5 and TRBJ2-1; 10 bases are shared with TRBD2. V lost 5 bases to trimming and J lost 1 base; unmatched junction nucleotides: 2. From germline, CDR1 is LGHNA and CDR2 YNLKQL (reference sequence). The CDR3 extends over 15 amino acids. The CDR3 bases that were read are TGTGCCAGCAGCAAGACTGGGGGGAACTATGCT. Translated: CASSKTGGNYA. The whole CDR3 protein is CASSKTGGNYAEQFF.

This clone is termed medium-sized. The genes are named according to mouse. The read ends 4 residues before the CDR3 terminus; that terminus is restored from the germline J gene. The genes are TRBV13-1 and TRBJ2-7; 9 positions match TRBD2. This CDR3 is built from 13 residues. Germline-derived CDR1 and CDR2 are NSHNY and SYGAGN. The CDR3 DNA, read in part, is TGTGCCAGCAGTGGAAACTGGGGGGAT. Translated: CASSGNWGD. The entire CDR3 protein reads CASSGNWGDEQYF.

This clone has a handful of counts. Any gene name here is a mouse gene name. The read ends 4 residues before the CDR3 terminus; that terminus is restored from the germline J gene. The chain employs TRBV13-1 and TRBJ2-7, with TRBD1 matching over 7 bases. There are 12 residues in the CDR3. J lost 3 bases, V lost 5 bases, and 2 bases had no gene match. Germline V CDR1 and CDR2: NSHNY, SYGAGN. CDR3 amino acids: CASRRQGYEQYF. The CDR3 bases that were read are TGTGCCAGCAGGAGACAGGGCTAT.

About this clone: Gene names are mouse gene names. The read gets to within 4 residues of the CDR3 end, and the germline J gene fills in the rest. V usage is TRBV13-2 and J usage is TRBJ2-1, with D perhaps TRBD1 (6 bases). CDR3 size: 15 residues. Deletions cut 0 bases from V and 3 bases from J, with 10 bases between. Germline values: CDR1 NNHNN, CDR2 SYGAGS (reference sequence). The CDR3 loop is CASGDVGQTYAEQFF. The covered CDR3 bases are TGTGCCAGCGGTGATGTGGGACAAACCTATGCT.

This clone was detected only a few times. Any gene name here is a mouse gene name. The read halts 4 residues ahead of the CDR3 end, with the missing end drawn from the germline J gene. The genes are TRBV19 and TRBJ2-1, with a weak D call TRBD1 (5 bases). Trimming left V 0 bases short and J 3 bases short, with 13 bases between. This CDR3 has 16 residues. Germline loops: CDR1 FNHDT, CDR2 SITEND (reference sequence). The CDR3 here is CASSIGSRGSYAEQFF. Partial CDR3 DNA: TGTGCCAGCAGTATAGGAAGTAGGGGTTCCTATGCT.

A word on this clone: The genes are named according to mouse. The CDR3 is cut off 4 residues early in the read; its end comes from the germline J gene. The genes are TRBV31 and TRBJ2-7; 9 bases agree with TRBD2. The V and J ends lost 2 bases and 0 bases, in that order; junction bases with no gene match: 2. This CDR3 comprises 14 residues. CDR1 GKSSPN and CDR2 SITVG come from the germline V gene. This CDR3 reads CAWSSGGASYEQYF. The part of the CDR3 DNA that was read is TGTGCCTGGAGTAGTGGGGGGGCCTCCTAT.

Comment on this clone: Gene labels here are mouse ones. The chain's CDR3 is CASSQERDWGASSYEQYF. Incomplete CDR3 DNA: TGTGCCAGCAGCCAAGAACGGGACTGGGGGGCAAGCTCCTAT. This chain links TRBV5 with TRBJ2-7, with 12 bases identical to TRBD2. The CDR3 end lies 4 residues beyond the end of the read and is filled in from the germline J gene. CDR1 and CDR2 (germline): LGHNA, YNLKQL (reference sequence). The trim removed 0 bases at V and 0 bases at J, leaving 6 bases unmatched. The CDR3 is made up of 18 amino acids.

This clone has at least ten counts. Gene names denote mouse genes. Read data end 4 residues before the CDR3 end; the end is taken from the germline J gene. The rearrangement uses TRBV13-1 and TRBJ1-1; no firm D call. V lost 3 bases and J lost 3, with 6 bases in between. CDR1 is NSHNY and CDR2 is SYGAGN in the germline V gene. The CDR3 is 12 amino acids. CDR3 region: CASSAKDTEVFF. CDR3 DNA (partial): TGTGCCAGCAGTGCCAAAGACACA.

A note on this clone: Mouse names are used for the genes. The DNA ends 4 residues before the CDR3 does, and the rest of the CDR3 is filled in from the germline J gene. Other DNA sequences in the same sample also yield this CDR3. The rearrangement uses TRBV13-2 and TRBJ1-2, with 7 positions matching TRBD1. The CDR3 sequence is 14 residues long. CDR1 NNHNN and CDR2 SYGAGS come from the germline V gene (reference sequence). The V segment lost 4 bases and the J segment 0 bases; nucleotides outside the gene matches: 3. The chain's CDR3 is CASGRDSANSDYTF. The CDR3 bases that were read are TGTGCCAGCGGTCGGGACAGCGCAAACTCC.

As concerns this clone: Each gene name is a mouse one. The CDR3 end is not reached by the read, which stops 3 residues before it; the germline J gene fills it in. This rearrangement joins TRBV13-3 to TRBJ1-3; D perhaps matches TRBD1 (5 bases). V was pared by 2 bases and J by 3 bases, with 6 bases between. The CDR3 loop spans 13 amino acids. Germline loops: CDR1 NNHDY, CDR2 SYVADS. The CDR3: CASSDRVGNTLYF. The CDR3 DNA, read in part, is TGTGCCAGCAGTGACAGGGTTGGAAATACG. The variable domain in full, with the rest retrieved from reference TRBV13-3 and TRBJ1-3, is EAAVTQSPRSKVAVTGGKVTLSCHQTNNHDYMYWYRQDTGHGLRLIHYSYVADSTEKGDIPDGYKASRPSQENFSLILELASLSQTAVYFCASSDRVGNTLYFGEGSRLIVV.

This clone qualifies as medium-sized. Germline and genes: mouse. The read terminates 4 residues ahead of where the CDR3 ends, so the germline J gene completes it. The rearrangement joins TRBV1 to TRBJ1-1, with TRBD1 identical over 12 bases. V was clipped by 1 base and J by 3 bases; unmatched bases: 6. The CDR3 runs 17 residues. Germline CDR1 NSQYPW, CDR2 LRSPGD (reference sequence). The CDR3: CTCSAAGTGGWDTEVFF. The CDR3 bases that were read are TGCACCTGCAGTGCAGCCGGGACAGGGGGCTGGGACACA.

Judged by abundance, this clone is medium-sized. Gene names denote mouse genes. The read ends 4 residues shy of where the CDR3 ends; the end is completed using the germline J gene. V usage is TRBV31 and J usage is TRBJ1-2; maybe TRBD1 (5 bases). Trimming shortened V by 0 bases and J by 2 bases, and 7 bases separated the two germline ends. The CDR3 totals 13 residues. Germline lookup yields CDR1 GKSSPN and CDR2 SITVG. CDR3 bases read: TGTGCCTGGAGTCTTGGACACAACTCC. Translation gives CAWSLGHNS. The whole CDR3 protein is CAWSLGHNSDYTF. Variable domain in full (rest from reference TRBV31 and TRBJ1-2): AQTIHQWPVAEIKAVGSPLSLGCTIKGKSSPNLYWYWQATGGTLQQLFYSITVGQVESVVQLNLSASRPKDDQFILSTEKLLLSHSGFYLCAWSLGHNSDYTFGSGTRLLVI.

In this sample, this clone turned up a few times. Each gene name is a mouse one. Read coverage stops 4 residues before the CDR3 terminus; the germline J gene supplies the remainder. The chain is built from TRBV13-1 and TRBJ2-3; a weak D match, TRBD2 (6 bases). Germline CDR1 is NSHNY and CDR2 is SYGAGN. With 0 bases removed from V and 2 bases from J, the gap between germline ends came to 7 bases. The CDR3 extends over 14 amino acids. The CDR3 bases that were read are TGTGCCAGCAGTGATGGGGGGGTTGCAGAA. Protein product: CASSDGGVAE. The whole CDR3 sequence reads CASSDGGVAETLYF.

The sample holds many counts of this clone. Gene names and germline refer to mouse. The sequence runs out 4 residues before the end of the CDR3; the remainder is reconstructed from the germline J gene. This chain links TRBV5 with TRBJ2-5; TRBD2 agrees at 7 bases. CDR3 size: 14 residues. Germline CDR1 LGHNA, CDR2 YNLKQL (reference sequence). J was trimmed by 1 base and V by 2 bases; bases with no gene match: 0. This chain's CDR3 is CASSQLGDQDTQYF. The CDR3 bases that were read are TGTGCCAGCAGCCAACTGGGGGACCAAGAC.

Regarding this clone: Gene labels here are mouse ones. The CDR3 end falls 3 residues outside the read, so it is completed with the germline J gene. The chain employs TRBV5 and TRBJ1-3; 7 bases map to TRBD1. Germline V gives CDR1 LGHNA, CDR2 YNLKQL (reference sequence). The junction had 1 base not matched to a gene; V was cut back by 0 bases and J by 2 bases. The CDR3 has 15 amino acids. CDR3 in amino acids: CASSQDQGAGNTLYF. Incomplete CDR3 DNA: TGTGCCAGCAGCCAAGATCAGGGGGCTGGAAATACG.

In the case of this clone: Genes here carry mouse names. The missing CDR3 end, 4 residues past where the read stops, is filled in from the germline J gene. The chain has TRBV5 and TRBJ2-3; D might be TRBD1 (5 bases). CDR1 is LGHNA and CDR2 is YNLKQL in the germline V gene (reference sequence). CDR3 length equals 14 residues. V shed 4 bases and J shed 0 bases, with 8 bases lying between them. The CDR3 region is CASSRRQSAETLYF. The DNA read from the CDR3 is TGTGCCAGCAGCCGCCGACAGAGTGCAGAA.

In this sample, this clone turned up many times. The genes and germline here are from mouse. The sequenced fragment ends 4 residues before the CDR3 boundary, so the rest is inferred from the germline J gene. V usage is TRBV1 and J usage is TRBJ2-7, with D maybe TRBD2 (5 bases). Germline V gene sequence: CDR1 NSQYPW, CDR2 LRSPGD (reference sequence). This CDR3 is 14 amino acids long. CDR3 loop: CTCSADIGEYEQYF. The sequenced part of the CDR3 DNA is TGCACCTGCAGTGCAGATATTGGGGAGTAT.